The present TCR beta chain was sequenced within a study of early T cells in non-severe SARS-CoV-2 infection. Germline V CDR1 and CDR2: SNHLY, FYNNEI. The ends were cut back, 11 bases at V and 6 bases at J, with 17 bases in the middle. CDR3 length equals 13 residues. The sample holds a few counts of this clonotype. TCRdb redid the calling of the 5' RACE reads with MiXCR, one entry per CDR3 protein. This sample has about 63,000 distinct CDR3 sequences; about an eighth occur once, and the top ten carry approximately 4.8%. The sample taken for sequencing was whole blood. V and J are TRBV2 and TRBJ2-1, with no clear D. The receptor comes from an adult who was a healthcare worker with PCR-confirmed SARS-CoV-2 infection or an uninfected control (not recorded which). In DNA, the CDR3 is TGTGCCGAGCAGACATCGACCGGCAATGAGCAGTTCTTC. Its translation is CAEQTSTGNEQFF. The complete variable domain, with remaining parts taken from reference TRBV2 and TRBJ2-1, reads EPEVTQTPSHQVTQMGQEVILRCVPISNHLYFYWYRQILGQKVEFLVSFYNNEISEKSEIFDDQFSVERPDGSNFTLKIRSTKLEDSAMYFCAEQTSTGNEQFFGPGTRLTVL.